A single sample is the source of the 25 T cell receptor beta chains below, sequenced in a study of cytomegalovirus exposure and HLA in healthy donors. It was with 60 Vbeta and 13 Jbeta primers that the PCR ran. TCRdb's copy holds only in-frame clones and misses some; the assay was immunoSEQ multiplex PCR. The table shows some 95,000 clones, with about 81% occurring only once. Input material: PBMCs. These receptors all stem from a woman aged 40 to 50 in good health and CMV-seropositive.

The rearrangement links TRBV5-4 to TRBJ1-2, with 7 bases aligning to TRBD1. The junction had 4 bases not matched to a gene; V was cut back by 3 bases and J by 2 bases. This CDR3 contains 14 residues. The V gene's germline CDR1 is SGHNT and CDR2 YYREEE (reference sequence). This CDR3 is CASSSGQRNYGYTF. In DNA form, the CDR3 reads TGTGCCAGCAGCTCGGGACAGAGAAACTATGGCTACACCTTC. Filled out from reference TRBV5-4 and TRBJ1-2, the complete variable domain reads ETGVTQSPTHLIKTRGQQVTLRCSSQSGHNTVSWYQQALGQGPQFIFQYYREEENGRGNFPPRFSGLQFPNYSSELNVNALELDDSALYLCASSSGQRNYGYTFGSGTRLTVV.

The chain has TRBV7-9 and TRBJ2-7; 11 bases align to TRBD2. J gave up 4 bases and V 8 bases, and 10 bases lay outside the gene matches. The CDR3 extends over 15 amino acids. Germline lookup yields CDR1 SEHNR and CDR2 FQNEAQ (reference sequence). CDR3 residues: CASQGIAGGPYEQYF. The CDR3 region has the DNA TGTGCCAGCCAAGGCATAGCGGGAGGGCCGTACGAGCAGTACTTC. The full variable domain, with the rest looked up from reference TRBV7-9 and TRBJ2-7, is DTGVSQNPRHKITKRGQNVTFRCDPISEHNRLYWYRQTLGQGPEFLTYFQNEAQLEKSRLLSDRFSAERPKGSFSTLEIQRTEQGDSAMYLCASQGIAGGPYEQYFGPGTRLTVT.

The V call is TRBV6-6, the J call TRBJ2-1; 8 bases agree with TRBD1. Germline CDR1 MNHNY, CDR2 SVGAGI (reference sequence). The junction had 10 bases not matched to a gene; V was cut back by 10 bases and J by 8 bases. This CDR3 contains 13 residues. The CDR3 sequence is CATKRTGNDEQFF. CDR3 bases: TGTGCCACCAAACGGACAGGGAACGATGAGCAGTTCTTC.

The count of this clone is one. V usage is TRBV7-6 and J usage is TRBJ2-1, with 10 bases matching TRBD2. V dropped 0 bases and J dropped 9; count of bases not matched to a gene: 14. Germline V gene sequence: CDR1 SGHVS, CDR2 FNYEAQ. The CDR3 is made up of 18 amino acids. Here the CDR3 reads CASSLADGSASGRGEQFF. DNA for the CDR3: TGTGCCAGCAGCTTAGCGGATGGGAGTGCTAGCGGGAGAGGTGAGCAGTTCTTC.

The chain links TRBV6-5 to TRBJ2-1, with 9 nucleotides matching TRBD2. The CDR3 is 15 residues long. CDR1 is MNHEY and CDR2 is SVGAGI in the germline V gene. Trimming cost V 2 bases and J 6 bases; bases outside gene matches: 5. CDR3 sequence: CASSYGAGGLNEQFF. The CDR3 DNA sequence: TGTGCCAGCAGTTACGGAGCGGGAGGACTCAATGAGCAGTTCTTC.

For this clone: Distinct nucleotide sequences in the sample also encode this CDR3. The rearrangement links TRBV4-2 to TRBJ2-3; D perhaps matches TRBD2 (6 bases). V lost 1 base and J lost 3, with 14 bases in between. Germline CDR1 reads LGHNA; CDR2 reads YNFKEQ. The CDR3 is made up of 16 amino acids. This chain's CDR3 is CASSQGSPGDTDTQYF. The CDR3 coding sequence is TGTGCCAGCAGCCAAGGGTCCCCGGGAGATACAGATACGCAGTATTTT.

This clone was observed a few times. V gene TRBV6-5 combines with J gene TRBJ2-1; D uncertain. V lost 0 bases and J 5 bases, leaving 8 bases between the germline ends. This CDR3 region has 14 residues. From germline, CDR1 is MNHEY and CDR2 SVGAGI. The CDR3: CASSYSFSNNEQFF. For the CDR3, the DNA is TGTGCCAGCAGTTACTCGTTTTCAAACAATGAGCAGTTCTTC.

This CDR3 reads CAWRTSRYNEQFF. CDR3 bases: TGTGCCTGGAGGACTAGCAGATACAATGAGCAGTTCTTC. The V gene is TRBV30, the J gene TRBJ2-1; 7 bases agree with TRBD2. The CDR3 is 13 residues long. Germline CDR1 and CDR2: GTSNPN and SVGIG (reference sequence). After removal of 3 bases from V and 4 bases from J, the junction contained 3 bases not matched to a gene.

The gene calls are TRBV2 and TRBJ2-5; perhaps TRBD2 as D (5 bases). V shed 2 bases and J shed 3 bases, with 16 bases lying between them. CDR1 is SNHLY and CDR2 is FYNNEI in the germline V gene. The CDR3 is made up of 16 amino acids. The CDR3 nucleotides read TGTGCCAGCAGTGAATGGGAGTCTCCCGGAAAAGAGACCCAGTACTTC. Translation: CASSEWESPGKETQYF.

The chain joins TRBV4-1 to TRBJ2-1, with 11 bases lining up with TRBD2. Per germline, CDR1 MGHRA and CDR2 YSYEKL. The CDR3 has 16 amino acids. Unmatched junction bases numbered 6, after V lost 0 bases and J lost 8 bases. The CDR3 DNA sequence: TGCGCCAGCAGCCAAGAATTCCTAGCGGGAGGCGATGAGCAGTTCTTC. Translation gives CASSQEFLAGGDEQFF.

The chain uses TRBV9 and TRBJ2-7, with D perhaps TRBD2 (5 bases). Trimming cost V 2 bases and J 7 bases, with 16 bases left between them. From germline, CDR1 is SGDLS and CDR2 YYNGEE. This CDR3 comprises 14 residues. The CDR3 region has the DNA TGTGCCAGCAGCGTTGGGCTGAGTTGGGAGGAGCAGTACTTC. This sequence encodes CASSVGLSWEEQYF. The full variable domain, with the rest looked up from reference TRBV9 and TRBJ2-7, is DSGVTQTPKHLITATGQRVTLRCSPRSGDLSVYWYQQSLDQGLQFLIQYYNGEERAKGNILERFSAQQFPDLHSELNLSSLELGDSALYFCASSVGLSWEEQYFGPGTRLTVT.

V usage is TRBV25-1 and J usage is TRBJ1-3, with unresolved D. The CDR3 covers 15 residues. CDR1 is MGHDK and CDR2 is SYGVNS in the germline V gene. Trimming pared 6 bases from V and 0 bases from J, leaving 12 bases between. The CDR3 spells CASSPETGSGNTIYF. Written as DNA, the CDR3 is TGTGCCAGCAGCCCCGAGACGGGCTCTGGAAACACCATATATTTT.

This chain joins TRBV6-5 and TRBJ2-7; possible D gene TRBD1, 5 bases. Germline lookup yields CDR1 MNHEY and CDR2 SVGAGI. The CDR3 spans 12 residues. V was trimmed by 5 bases and J by 5 bases, leaving 10 bases between them. The CDR3: CASSRFRDEQYF. The CDR3 DNA is TGTGCCAGCAGTCGCTTCAGGGACGAGCAGTACTTC.

V is TRBV25-1 and J is TRBJ2-7, with 8 positions matching TRBD1. Per the germline V gene, CDR1 is MGHDK and CDR2 is SYGVNS. The J segment lost 0 bases and the V segment lost 2 bases, leaving 0 bases of the junction unmatched. CDR3 length: 14 residues. Here the CDR3 DNA reads TGTGCCAGCAGTGAACAGGGGGCCTCCTACGAGCAGTACTTC. Protein product: CASSEQGASYEQYF.

This rearrangement joins TRBV2 to TRBJ2-5, with D perhaps TRBD1 (7 bases). The J call may be wrong; the DNA end is better matched by TRBJ2-7. The CDR3 extends over 14 amino acids. Per the germline V gene, CDR1 is SNHLY and CDR2 is FYNNEI. CDR3 sequence: CASSEQGGAYEQYF. The CDR3 DNA follows: TGTGCCAGCAGTGAACAGGGGGGCGCCTACGAGCAGTACTTC.

A single count supports this clone. The CDR3 DNA reads as TGTGCCACTCAGACCGGGACAGGGCGCCACGAGCAGTACTTC. Protein sequence: CATQTGTGRHEQYF. The V call is TRBV6-1, the J call TRBJ2-7; 9 bases match TRBD1. The CDR3 is made up of 14 amino acids. Germline CDR1 is MNHNS and CDR2 is SASEGT. V dropped 10 bases and J dropped 5; count of bases not matched to a gene: 12.

The V gene is TRBV28, the J gene TRBJ2-7; possibly TRBD2 for D (6 bases). Germline CDR1 is MDHEN and CDR2 is SYDVKM. The germline V and J ends were trimmed by 2 bases and 2 bases, with 7 bases remaining between them. CDR3 size: 13 residues. The CDR3 coding sequence is TGTGCCAGCAGTTTAGCGGGAACCTACGAGCAGTACTTC. It is translated as CASSLAGTYEQYF.

In DNA, the CDR3 is TGCGCCAGCAGCCAGGCGGTTGGGACAGGGGAGGGTGAGACCCAGTACTTC. This encodes CASSQAVGTGEGETQYF. The V call is TRBV4-1, the J call TRBJ2-5, with 10 bases that match TRBD1. Germline CDR1 reads MGHRA; CDR2 reads YSYEKL. Germline trimming cut 3 bases from V and 5 bases from J; bases unmatched to any gene: 12. The CDR3 has 17 amino acids.

The chain links TRBV2 to TRBJ1-5, with 11 bases that match TRBD1. The CDR3 consists of 14 residues. V shed 11 bases and J 4 bases; nucleotides not matched to a gene: 7. CDR1 and CDR2 from the germline V gene are SNHLY and FYNNEI. DNA of the CDR3: TGTGCCGGCTCTGGGACAGGGGGGAATCAGCCCCAGCATTTT. Its protein is CAGSGTGGNQPQHF. Variable domain in full (rest from reference TRBV2 and TRBJ1-5): EPEVTQTPSHQVTQMGQEVILRCVPISNHLYFYWYRQILGQKVEFLVSFYNNEISEKSEIFDDQFSVERPDGSNFTLKIRSTKLEDSAMYFCAGSGTGGNQPQHFGDGTRLSIL.

V and J are TRBV5-1 and TRBJ2-3; TRBD2 matches at 8 bases. V was pared by 2 bases and J by 3 bases, with 5 bases of the junction left unmatched. Looked up from germline, CDR1 is SGHRS and CDR2 is YFSETQ. This CDR3 comprises 15 residues. Written as DNA, the CDR3 is TGCGCCAGCAGCTTTAACGGGAGGGCGACAGATACGCAGTATTTT. Its translation is CASSFNGRATDTQYF.

The table lists this clone with a few counts. The gene calls are TRBV4-1 and TRBJ2-6; 7 bases line up with TRBD1. Trimming removed 1 base from V and 2 bases from J; junction bases left unmatched: 8. This CDR3 is 18 amino acids long. Per germline, CDR1 MGHRA and CDR2 YSYEKL. CDR3 sequence: CASSQGGLTGAGANVLTF. Written as DNA, the CDR3 is TGCGCCAGCAGCCAAGGGGGGCTCACAGGGGCTGGGGCCAACGTCCTGACTTTC.

The chain's CDR3 is CASKRNTEAFF. DNA for the CDR3: TGTGCCAGCAAGAGGAACACTGAAGCTTTCTTT. This chain connects TRBV6-1 to TRBJ1-1; no definite D call. Trimming pared 7 bases from V and 1 base from J, leaving 4 bases between. The CDR3 loop spans 11 amino acids. Germline V gives CDR1 MNHNS, CDR2 SASEGT.

This chain connects TRBV6-5 to TRBJ1-1; D unresolved. CDR3 length: 13 residues. With 6 bases removed from V and 3 bases from J, the gap between germline ends came to 11 bases. CDR1 MNHEY and CDR2 SVGAGI come from the germline V gene. CDR3 region: CASRAGSYTEAFF. The CDR3 DNA sequence: TGTGCCAGCAGGGCCGGGTCGTACACTGAAGCTTTCTTT.

This clone was found a few times. The chain joins TRBV9 to TRBJ2-2; possible D gene TRBD2, 5 bases. The V gene's germline CDR1 is SGDLS and CDR2 YYNGEE. Trimming took off 4 bases at V and 2 bases at J, with 15 bases between the two ends. The CDR3 has 16 residues. The CDR3 coding sequence is TGTGCCAGCAGCTCCGGACTTGGGGTTAACACCGGGGAGCTGTTTTTT. This translates into CASSSGLGVNTGELFF.

This clone was detected once. V is TRBV30 and J is TRBJ2-4; 9 nucleotides align to TRBD2. The CDR3 is made up of 18 amino acids. Looked up from germline, CDR1 is GTSNPN and CDR2 is SVGIG (reference sequence). Trimming took 0 bases from V and 1 from J; bases not matched to a gene: 10. The CDR3 DNA reads as TGTGCCTGGAGTGTCTTATCGGCGGGGGGGCACGCCAAAAACATTCAGTACTTC. It is translated as CAWSVLSAGGHAKNIQYF.